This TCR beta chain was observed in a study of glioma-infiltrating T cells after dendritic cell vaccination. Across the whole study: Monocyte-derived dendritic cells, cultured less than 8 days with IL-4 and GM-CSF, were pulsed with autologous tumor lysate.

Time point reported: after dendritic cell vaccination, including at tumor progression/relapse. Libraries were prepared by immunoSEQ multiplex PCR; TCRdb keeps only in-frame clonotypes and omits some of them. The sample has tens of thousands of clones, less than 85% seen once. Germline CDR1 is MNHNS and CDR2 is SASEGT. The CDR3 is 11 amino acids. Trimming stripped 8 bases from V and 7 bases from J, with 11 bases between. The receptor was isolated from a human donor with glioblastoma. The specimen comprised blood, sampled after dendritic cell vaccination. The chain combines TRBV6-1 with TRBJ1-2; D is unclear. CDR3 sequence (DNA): TGTGCCAGCCGCGGTTCCCGTGGCTACACCTTC. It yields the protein CASRGSRGYTF.